This T cell receptor (beta chain) was identified during a study of PD-1 blockade in mismatch repair-deficient tumors. Study in general: All were previously treated, progressing patients with about twelve mismatch repair-deficient cancer types.

Points from the study as a whole: Rapid post-treatment expansion, then contraction, generally preceding radiologic response, marked tumor-resident clones.

Measured with immunoSEQ multiplex PCR; TCRdb has only the in-frame clones, and not every one. The repertoire includes about 68,000 clones, approximately 80% of them detected once, and roughly 6% sits in the top ten. A remark on this clone: What it binds is unknown.

Mismatch repair deficiency was confirmed in all patients, by PCR or immunohistochemistry. The V end was cut by 5 bases, the J end by 4 bases, with 9 bases between. The CDR3 totals 13 residues. Germline V gene lookup returns CDR1 LNHNV and CDR2 YYDKDF (reference sequence). V usage is TRBV15 and J usage is TRBJ2-1; D perhaps matches TRBD1 (6 bases). Here the sequenced sample was peripheral blood, taken 2 weeks after starting pembrolizumab. This clonotype was obtained from an adult with mismatch repair-deficient cancer. CDR3 amino acids: CATSGDRYNEQFF. The CDR3 DNA follows: TGTGCCACCAGCGGCGACAGGTACAATGAGCAGTTCTTC.